The sequence of this T cell receptor beta chain was determined in a study of blood T cell repertoires in COVID-19. Generated by immunoSEQ multiplex PCR, the TCRdb table keeps only in-frame clones and is missing some. The sample has roughly 250,000 clones; 82% are singletons. This CDR3 is built from 16 residues. The germline gives CDR1 LGHNA, CDR2 YSLEER. Trimming shortened V by 0 bases and J by 8 bases, and 19 bases separated the two germline ends. This receptor was obtained from a woman between 65 and 79 years old with acute or convalescent COVID-19. The sequenced sample was peripheral blood. The chain is built from TRBV4-3 and TRBJ1-2; maybe TRBD1 (5 bases). DNA for the CDR3: TGCGCCAGCAGCCAAGATGGGGCACCGCAACTCGGAGGCTACACCTTC. This sequence encodes CASSQDGAPQLGGYTF.